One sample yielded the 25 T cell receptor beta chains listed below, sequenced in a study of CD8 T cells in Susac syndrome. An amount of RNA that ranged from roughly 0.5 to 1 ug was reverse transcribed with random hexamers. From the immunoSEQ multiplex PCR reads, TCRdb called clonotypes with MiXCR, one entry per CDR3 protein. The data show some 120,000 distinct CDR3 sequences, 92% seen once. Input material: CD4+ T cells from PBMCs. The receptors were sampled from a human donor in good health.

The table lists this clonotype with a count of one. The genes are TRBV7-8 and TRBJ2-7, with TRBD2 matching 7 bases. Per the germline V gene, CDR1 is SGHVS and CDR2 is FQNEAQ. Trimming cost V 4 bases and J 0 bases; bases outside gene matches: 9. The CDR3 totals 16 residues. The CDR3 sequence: CASSSDRAGHSYEQYF. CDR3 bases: TGTGCCAGCAGCTCCGACCGAGCGGGGCACTCCTACGAGCAGTACTTC.

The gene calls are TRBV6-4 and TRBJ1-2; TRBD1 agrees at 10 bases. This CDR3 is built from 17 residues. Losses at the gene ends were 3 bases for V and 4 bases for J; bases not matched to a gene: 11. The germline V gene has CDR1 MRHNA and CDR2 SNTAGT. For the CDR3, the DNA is TGTGCCAGCAGTGAAGGAGACAGGGGGCTTTTGGTCTATGGCTACACCTTC. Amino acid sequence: CASSEGDRGLLVYGYTF.

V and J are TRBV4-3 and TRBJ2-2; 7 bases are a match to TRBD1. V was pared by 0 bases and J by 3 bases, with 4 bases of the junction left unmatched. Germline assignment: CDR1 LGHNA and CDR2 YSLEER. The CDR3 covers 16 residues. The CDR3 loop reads CASSQDTGVYTGELFF. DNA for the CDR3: TGCGCCAGCAGCCAAGATACAGGGGTCTACACCGGGGAGCTGTTTTTT.

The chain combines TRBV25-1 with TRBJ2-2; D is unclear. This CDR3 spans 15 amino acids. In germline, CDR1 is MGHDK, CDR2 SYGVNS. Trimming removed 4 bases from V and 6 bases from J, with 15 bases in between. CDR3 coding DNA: TGTGCCAGCAGTGGAGATACTTTCTTAGCCGGGGAGCTGTTTTTT. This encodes CASSGDTFLAGELFF.

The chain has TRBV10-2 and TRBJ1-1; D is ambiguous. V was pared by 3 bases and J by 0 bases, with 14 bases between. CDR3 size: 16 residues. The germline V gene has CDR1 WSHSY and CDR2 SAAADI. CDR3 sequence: CASSDHSRIMNTEAFF. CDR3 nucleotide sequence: TGCGCCAGCAGTGATCATTCTCGGATCATGAACACTGAAGCTTTCTTT.

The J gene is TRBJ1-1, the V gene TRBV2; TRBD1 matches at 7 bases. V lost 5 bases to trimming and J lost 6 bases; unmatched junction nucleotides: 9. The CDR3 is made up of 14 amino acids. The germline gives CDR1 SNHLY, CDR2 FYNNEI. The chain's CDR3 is CASSSTGVGAEAFF. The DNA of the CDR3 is TGTGCCAGCAGTTCCACAGGGGTGGGCGCTGAAGCTTTCTTT.

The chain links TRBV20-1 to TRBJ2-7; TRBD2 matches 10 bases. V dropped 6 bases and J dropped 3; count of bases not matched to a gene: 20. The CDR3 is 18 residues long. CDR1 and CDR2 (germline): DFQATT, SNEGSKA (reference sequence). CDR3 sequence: CSARKLSGGAIGFYEQYF. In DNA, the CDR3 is TGCAGTGCACGGAAATTGAGCGGGGGGGCAATTGGCTTCTACGAGCAGTACTTC.

The CDR3 protein is CASSPRLGSEYEQYF. The CDR3 DNA reads as TGCGCCAGCAGCCCAAGACTGGGCTCAGAGTACGAGCAGTACTTC. V is TRBV4-1 and J is TRBJ2-7, with unresolved D. The CDR3 is 15 amino acids. Germline CDR1 MGHRA, CDR2 YSYEKL. V was pared by 4 bases and J by 4 bases, with 17 bases between.

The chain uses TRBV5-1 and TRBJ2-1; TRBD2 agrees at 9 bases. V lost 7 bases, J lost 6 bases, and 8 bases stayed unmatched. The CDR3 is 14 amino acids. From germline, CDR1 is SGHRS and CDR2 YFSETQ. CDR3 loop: CASQNSGSGNEQFF. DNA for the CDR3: TGCGCCAGCCAGAATAGCGGGAGTGGCAATGAGCAGTTCTTC. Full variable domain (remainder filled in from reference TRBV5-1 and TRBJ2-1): KAGVTQTPRYLIKTRGQQVTLSCSPISGHRSVSWYQQTPGQGLQFLFEYFSETQRNKGNFPGRFSGRQFSNSRSEMNVSTLELGDSALYLCASQNSGSGNEQFFGPGTRLTVL.

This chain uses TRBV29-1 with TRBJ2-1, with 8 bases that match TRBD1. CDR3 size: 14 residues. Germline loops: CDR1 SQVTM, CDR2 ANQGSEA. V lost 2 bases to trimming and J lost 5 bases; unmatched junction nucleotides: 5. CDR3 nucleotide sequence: TGCAGCGTTGAACAGGGGGCGAGGAACAATGAGCAGTTCTTC. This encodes CSVEQGARNNEQFF.

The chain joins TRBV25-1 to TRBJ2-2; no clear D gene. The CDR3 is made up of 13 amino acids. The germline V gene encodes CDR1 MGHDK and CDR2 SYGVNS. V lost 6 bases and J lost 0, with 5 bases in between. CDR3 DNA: TGTGCCAGCAGCAGATCGAACACCGGGGAGCTGTTTTTT. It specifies CASSRSNTGELFF.

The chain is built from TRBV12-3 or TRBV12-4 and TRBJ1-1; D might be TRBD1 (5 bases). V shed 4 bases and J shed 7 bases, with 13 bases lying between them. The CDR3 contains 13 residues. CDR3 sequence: CASSSGALIEAFF. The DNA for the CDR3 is TGTGCCAGCAGTTCTGGGGCACTCATTGAAGCTTTCTTT.

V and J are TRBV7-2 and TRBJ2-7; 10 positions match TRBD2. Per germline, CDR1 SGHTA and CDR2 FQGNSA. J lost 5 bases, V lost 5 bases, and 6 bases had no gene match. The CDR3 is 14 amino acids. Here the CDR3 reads CASSQPAGGHEQYF. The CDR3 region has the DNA TGTGCCAGCAGCCAACCAGCGGGAGGGCACGAGCAGTACTTC.

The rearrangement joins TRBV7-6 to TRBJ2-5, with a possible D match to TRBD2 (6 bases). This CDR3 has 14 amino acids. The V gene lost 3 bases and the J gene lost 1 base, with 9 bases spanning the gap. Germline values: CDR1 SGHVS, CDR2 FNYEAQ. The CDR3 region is CASSFTGGQETQYF. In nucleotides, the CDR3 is TGTGCCAGCAGCTTTACCGGGGGCCAAGAGACCCAGTACTTC. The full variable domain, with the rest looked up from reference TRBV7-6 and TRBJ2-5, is GAGVSQSPRYKVTKRGQDVALRCDPISGHVSLYWYRQALGQGPEFLTYFNYEAQQDKSGLPNDRFSAERPEGSISTLTIQRTEQRDSAMYRCASSFTGGQETQYFGPGTRLLVL.

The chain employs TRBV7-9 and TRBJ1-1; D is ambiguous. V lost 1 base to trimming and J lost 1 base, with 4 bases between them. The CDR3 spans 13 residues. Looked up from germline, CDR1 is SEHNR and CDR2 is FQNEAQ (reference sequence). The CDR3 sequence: CASSLEGNTEAFF. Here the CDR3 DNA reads TGTGCCAGCAGCTTAGAGGGGAACACTGAAGCTTTCTTT.

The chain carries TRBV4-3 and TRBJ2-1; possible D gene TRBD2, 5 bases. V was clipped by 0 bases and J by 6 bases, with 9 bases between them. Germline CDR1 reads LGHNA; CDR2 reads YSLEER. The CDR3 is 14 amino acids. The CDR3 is CASSQERAGNEQFF. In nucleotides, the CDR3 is TGCGCCAGCAGCCAAGAGCGGGCCGGCAATGAGCAGTTCTTC.

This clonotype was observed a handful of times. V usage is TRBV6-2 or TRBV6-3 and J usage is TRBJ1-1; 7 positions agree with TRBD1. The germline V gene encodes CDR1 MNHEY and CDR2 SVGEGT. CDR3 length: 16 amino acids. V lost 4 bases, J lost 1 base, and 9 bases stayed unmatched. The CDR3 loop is CASSSHRDRGNTEAFF. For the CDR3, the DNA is TGTGCCAGCAGTTCGCACCGGGACAGAGGGAACACTGAAGCTTTCTTT.

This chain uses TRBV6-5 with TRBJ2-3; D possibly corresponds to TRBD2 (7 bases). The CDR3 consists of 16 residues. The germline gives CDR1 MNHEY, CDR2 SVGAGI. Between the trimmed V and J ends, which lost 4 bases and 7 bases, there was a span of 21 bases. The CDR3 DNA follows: TGTGCCAGCAGTTGGGGAAATGCGGGGGCATTGAATACGCAGTATTTT. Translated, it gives CASSWGNAGALNTQYF.

The CDR3 spells CASRPGLSVHEQYF. In nucleotides, the CDR3 is TGTGCCAGTAGGCCGGGACTATCCGTCCACGAGCAGTACTTC. J is TRBJ2-7 and V is TRBV19; the match to TRBD2 covers 7 bases. CDR1 is LNHDA, CDR2 SQIVND, per germline (reference sequence). Trimming at V came to 6 bases and at J to 5 bases, leaving 10 bases not matched to a gene. This CDR3 has 14 amino acids.

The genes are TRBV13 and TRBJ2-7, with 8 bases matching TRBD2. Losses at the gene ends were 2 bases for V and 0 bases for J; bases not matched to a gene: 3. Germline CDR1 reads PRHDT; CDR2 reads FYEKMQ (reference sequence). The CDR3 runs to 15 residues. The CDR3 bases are TGTGCCAGCAGCTTACGGGGGGGTAGCTCCTACGAGCAGTACTTC. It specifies CASSLRGGSSYEQYF.

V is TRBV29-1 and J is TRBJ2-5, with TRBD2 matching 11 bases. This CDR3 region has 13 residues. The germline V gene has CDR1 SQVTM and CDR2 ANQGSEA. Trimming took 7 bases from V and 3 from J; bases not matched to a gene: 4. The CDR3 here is CSATSGMKETQYF. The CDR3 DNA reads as TGCAGCGCGACTAGCGGGATGAAAGAGACCCAGTACTTC.

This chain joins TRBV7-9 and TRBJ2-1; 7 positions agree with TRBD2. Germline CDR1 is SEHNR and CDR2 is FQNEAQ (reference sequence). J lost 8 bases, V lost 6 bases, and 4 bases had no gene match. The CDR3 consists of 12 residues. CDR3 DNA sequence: TGTGCCAGCAGTCAACGGGGGGATGAGCAGTTCTTC. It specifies CASSQRGDEQFF.

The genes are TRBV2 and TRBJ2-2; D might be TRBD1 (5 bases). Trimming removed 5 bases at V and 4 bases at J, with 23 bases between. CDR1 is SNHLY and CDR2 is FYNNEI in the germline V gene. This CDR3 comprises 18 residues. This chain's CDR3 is CASSHPVSGQGSTGELFF. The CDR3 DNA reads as TGTGCCAGCAGTCACCCAGTCTCCGGTCAGGGAAGCACCGGGGAGCTGTTTTTT.

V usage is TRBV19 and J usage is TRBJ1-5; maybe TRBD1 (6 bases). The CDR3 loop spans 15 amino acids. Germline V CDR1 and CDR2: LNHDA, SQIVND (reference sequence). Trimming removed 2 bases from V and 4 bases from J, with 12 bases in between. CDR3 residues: CASSITGPLNQPQHF. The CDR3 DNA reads TGTGCCAGTAGTATAACAGGGCCATTAAATCAGCCCCAGCATTTT.

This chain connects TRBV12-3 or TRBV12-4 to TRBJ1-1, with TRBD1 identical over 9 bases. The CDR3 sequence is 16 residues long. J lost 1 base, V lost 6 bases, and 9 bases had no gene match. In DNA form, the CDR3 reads TGTGCCAGCAGGAAATTTCCGGGACAGGGGAACACTGAAGCTTTCTTT. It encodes CASRKFPGQGNTEAFF.